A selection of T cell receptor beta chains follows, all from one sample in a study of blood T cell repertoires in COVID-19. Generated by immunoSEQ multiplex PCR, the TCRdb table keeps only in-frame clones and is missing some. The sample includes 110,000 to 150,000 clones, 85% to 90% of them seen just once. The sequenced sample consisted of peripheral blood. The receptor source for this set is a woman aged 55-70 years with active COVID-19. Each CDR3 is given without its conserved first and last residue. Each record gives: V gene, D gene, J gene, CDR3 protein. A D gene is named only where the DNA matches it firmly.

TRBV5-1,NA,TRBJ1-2,ASSFGGLEDRYGYT
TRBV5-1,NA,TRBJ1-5,ASSRMTGNNQPQH
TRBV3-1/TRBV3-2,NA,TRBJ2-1,ASSQVADEQF
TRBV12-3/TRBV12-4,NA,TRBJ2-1,ASSLVRYNEQF
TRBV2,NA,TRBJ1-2,ASTKGQRNYGYT
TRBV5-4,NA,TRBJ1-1,ASSGGTRMNTEAF
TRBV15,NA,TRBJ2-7,ATSRASSSYEQY
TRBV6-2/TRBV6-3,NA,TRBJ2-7,ASSTTPFGKRHLYEQY
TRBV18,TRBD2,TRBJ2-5,ASSPKIAGAGETQY
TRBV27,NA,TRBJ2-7,ATSSRGHEQY
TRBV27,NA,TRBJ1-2,ASSFGSQGYGYT
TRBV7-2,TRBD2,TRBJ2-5,ASTRGALAGGQETQY
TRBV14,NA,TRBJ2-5,ASSQVSVGWRESAQETQY
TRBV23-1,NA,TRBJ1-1,ASSHFSPTGVNTEAF
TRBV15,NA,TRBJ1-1,ATSSDPWESEAF
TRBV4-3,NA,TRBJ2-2,ASSQARGTGELF
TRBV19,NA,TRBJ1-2,ASSTGDSNYGYT
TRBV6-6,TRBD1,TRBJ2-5,ASSYRQGVGTQY
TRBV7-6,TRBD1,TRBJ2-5,ASSLGATGGRGETQY
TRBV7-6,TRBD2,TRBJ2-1,ASSLGDYAGDPYNEQF
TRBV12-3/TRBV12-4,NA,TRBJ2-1,ASSLTSYNEQF
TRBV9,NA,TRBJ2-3,ASSQGGGMSTDTQY
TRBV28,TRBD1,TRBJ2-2,ASSSVRRDRGITGELF
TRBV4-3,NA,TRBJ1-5,ASSQDWTAFDSNQPQH
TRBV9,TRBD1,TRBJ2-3,ASSVEGQGGTDTQY
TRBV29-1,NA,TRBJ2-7,SVERMGHSLEQY
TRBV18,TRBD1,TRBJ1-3,ASSPSDRVPGNTIY
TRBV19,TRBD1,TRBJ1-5,ASSIDPTTGTGYWGQPQH
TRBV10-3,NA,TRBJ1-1,AIQKNVNTEAF
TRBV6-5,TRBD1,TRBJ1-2,ASTLTGSEDGYT
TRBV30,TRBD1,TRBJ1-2,ASRDSSSGYT
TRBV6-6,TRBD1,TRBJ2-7,ASSYSRDRGTMY
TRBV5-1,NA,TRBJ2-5,ASSIPDLNQETQY
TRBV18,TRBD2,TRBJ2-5,ASSQTAGLAGGETQY
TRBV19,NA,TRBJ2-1,ASSISRVGGSYNEQF
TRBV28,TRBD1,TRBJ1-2,ASSTGQGVGNYGYT
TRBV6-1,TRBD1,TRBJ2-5,ASSEPGQGQETQY
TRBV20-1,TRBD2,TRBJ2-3,SASPIAGAADTQY
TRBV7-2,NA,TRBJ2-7,ASILGPSSIEQY
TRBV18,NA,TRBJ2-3,ASSPGRGRDNADTQY